The 23 T cell receptor beta chains presented below share a single source sample, sequenced in a study of cytomegalovirus exposure and HLA in healthy donors. This PCR relied on a set of 60 Vbeta primers and 13 Jbeta primers. Assay used: immunoSEQ multiplex PCR; TCRdb lists only in-frame clones, some missing. Of about 180,000 clones listed, roughly three quarters were seen once; the top ten hold 13%. Input material: PBMCs. The receptors were sampled from a woman between 45 and 65 years old in good health and CMV-seropositive.

The chain couples TRBV30 to TRBJ1-1, with 8 bases that match TRBD1. V lost 0 bases and J lost 5; bases outside the gene matches: 5. This CDR3 comprises 14 residues. CDR1 is GTSNPN, CDR2 SVGIG, per germline (reference sequence). The CDR3 nucleotides are TGTGCCTGGAGTGTCAGGGGGCGATGGACTGAAGCTTTCTTT. Protein sequence: CAWSVRGRWTEAFF.

In its sample, this clone was seen a few times. V gene TRBV19 combines with J gene TRBJ2-1; TRBD2 is a possible D gene (6 bases). V shed 2 bases and J shed 0 bases, with 11 bases lying between them. The germline V gene has CDR1 LNHDA and CDR2 SQIVND (reference sequence). The length of the CDR3 is 16 residues. CDR3 sequence: CASSITAGSSYNEQFF. In nucleotides, the CDR3 is TGTGCCAGTAGTATAACGGCGGGGAGCTCCTACAATGAGCAGTTCTTC.

This sequence joins TRBV2 and TRBJ1-2; 8 bases agree with TRBD1. Trimming took 1 base from V and 7 from J; bases not matched to a gene: 5. Germline V gene lookup returns CDR1 SNHLY and CDR2 FYNNEI. The CDR3 sequence is 14 residues long. The CDR3 region is CASSEESGGFGYTF. In DNA form, the CDR3 reads TGTGCCAGCAGTGAAGAGTCAGGGGGCTTTGGCTACACCTTC.

This chain joins TRBV4-1 and TRBJ2-5; 10 bases agree with TRBD1. Germline CDR1 MGHRA, CDR2 YSYEKL. CDR3 length: 14 residues. The V gene end was trimmed by 3 bases and the J gene end by 5 bases; junction bases not matched to a gene: 3. CDR3 protein: CASSQDRGGETQYF. CDR3 DNA sequence: TGCGCCAGCAGCCAGGACAGGGGGGGGGAGACCCAGTACTTC.

V is TRBV5-5 and J is TRBJ1-2; the match to TRBD1 covers 7 bases. Germline V CDR1 and CDR2: SGHKS, YYEKEE (reference sequence). This CDR3 comprises 13 residues. V lost 5 bases to trimming and J lost 5 bases; unmatched junction nucleotides: 6. The chain's CDR3 is CASRLQGSYGYTF. The CDR3, as DNA: TGTGCCAGCAGGTTACAGGGGTCGTATGGCTACACCTTC.

The chain is built from TRBV19 and TRBJ1-1, with TRBD1 identical over 7 bases. Germline assignment: CDR1 LNHDA and CDR2 SQIVND (reference sequence). This CDR3 is built from 14 residues. After removal of 8 bases from V and 0 bases from J, the junction contained 6 bases not matched to a gene. The DNA for the CDR3 is TGTGCCAGTCTTCCTGACAGGGTGAACACTGAAGCTTTCTTT. Translated: CASLPDRVNTEAFF.

The chain couples TRBV11-1 to TRBJ1-1; the D gene is possibly TRBD1 (6 bases). Trimming took 5 bases from V and 0 from J, leaving 13 bases between them. The CDR3 totals 15 residues. Germline values: CDR1 SGHAT, CDR2 FQDESV (reference sequence). CDR3 loop: CASSRGAQMNTEAFF. CDR3 DNA sequence: TGTGCCAGCAGCCGGGGGGCCCAAATGAACACTGAAGCTTTCTTT.

V and J are TRBV5-1 and TRBJ2-7, with 7 bases identical to TRBD1. The CDR3 extends over 14 amino acids. V shed 3 bases and J 2 bases; nucleotides not matched to a gene: 5. The germline V gene encodes CDR1 SGHRS and CDR2 YFSETQ. The CDR3 protein is CASSSGTATYEQYF. CDR3 nucleotide sequence: TGCGCCAGCAGCTCCGGGACAGCTACCTACGAGCAGTACTTC. Drawing the rest from reference TRBV5-1 and TRBJ2-7, the complete variable domain is KAGVTQTPRYLIKTRGQQVTLSCSPISGHRSVSWYQQTPGQGLQFLFEYFSETQRNKGNFPGRFSGRQFSNSRSEMNVSTLELGDSALYLCASSSGTATYEQYFGPGTRLTVT.

The chain uses TRBV5-5 and TRBJ1-2, with D perhaps TRBD1 (6 bases). V shed 4 bases and J shed 8 bases, with 18 bases lying between them. The germline V gene has CDR1 SGHKS and CDR2 YYEKEE (reference sequence). The CDR3 loop spans 14 amino acids. The CDR3 nucleotides are TGTGCCAGCAGCCAGCCGGACAGTCTAGTCGGCTACACCTTC. Protein product: CASSQPDSLVGYTF.

This clone has a handful of counts. The rearrangement links TRBV27 to TRBJ1-1, with 8 bases matching TRBD1. The CDR3 is 15 residues long. The V and J ends lost 5 bases and 0 bases, in that order; junction bases with no gene match: 5. Germline assignment: CDR1 MNHEY and CDR2 SMNVEV (reference sequence). CDR3 nucleotides: TGTGCCAGCAGTCCCCGGGACAGGCTGAACACTGAAGCTTTCTTT. Its translation: CASSPRDRLNTEAFF.

The chain employs TRBV11-3 and TRBJ2-1; a weak D match, TRBD1 (6 bases). The CDR3 has 14 amino acids. V was shortened by 4 bases and J by 7 bases, with 14 bases between the two germline ends. Germline CDR1 reads SGHNT; CDR2 reads YENEEA. Written as DNA, the CDR3 is TGTGCCAGCAGCTCGGGGCCTAGGGGGAATGAGCAGTTCTTC. It codes for CASSSGPRGNEQFF.

The gene calls are TRBV30 and TRBJ1-4; weak D call: TRBD1 (5 bases). This CDR3 spans 8 amino acids. Germline CDR1 reads GTSNPN; CDR2 reads SVGIG (reference sequence). V lost 7 bases and J lost 13, with 7 bases in between. The chain's CDR3 is CASGGLFF. CDR3 nucleotide sequence: TGTGCCTCCGGGGGACTGTTTTTT.

Regarding this clone: The conserved closing phenylalanine or tryptophan is absent in this CDR3, likely reflecting a read error. It is unclear where the CDR3 begins or ends on the DNA, so no DNA is shown, and the CDR3 is as TCRdb lists it. The rearrangement uses TRBV21-1 and TRBJ1-2; the table's D call, TRBD1, has no DNA check behind it. TRBV21-1 is a pseudogene. 10 amino acids form the CDR3, both terminal residues included. The CDR3 sequence: CASSKSTGQL.

This chain links TRBV30 with TRBJ2-3, with D possibly matching TRBD1 (5 bases). Germline V gene data show CDR1 as GTSNPN and CDR2 as SVGIG (reference sequence). V lost 0 bases and J 4 bases, leaving 14 bases between the germline ends. The CDR3 covers 15 residues. CDR3 sequence (DNA): TGTGCCTGGAGTGTACCGGCAGGGATGGCAGATACGCAGTATTTT. As protein: CAWSVPAGMADTQYF.

The genes are TRBV28 and TRBJ1-3; 12 bases line up with TRBD1. The CDR3 length is 17 residues. The germline V gene has CDR1 MDHEN and CDR2 SYDVKM. V was clipped by 7 bases and J by 3 bases; unmatched bases: 10. CDR3 region: CASTEPGQGASGNTIYF. As DNA, the CDR3 is TGTGCCAGCACCGAACCGGGACAGGGGGCGAGTGGAAACACCATATATTTT.

This clone was observed once. The chain combines TRBV10-3 with TRBJ2-2; weak D call: TRBD1 (5 bases). CDR1 and CDR2 from the germline V gene are ENHRY and SYGVKD. The CDR3 runs to 17 residues. V shed 0 bases and J shed 5 bases, with 16 bases lying between them. The CDR3 loop reads CAISESFAGKGTGELFF. In DNA, the CDR3 is TGTGCCATCAGTGAGTCTTTCGCAGGGAAGGGAACCGGGGAGCTGTTTTTT.

This chain links TRBV5-1 with TRBJ2-1, with 9 bases lining up with TRBD1. J lost 6 bases, V lost 6 bases, and 10 bases had no gene match. This CDR3 contains 15 residues. Germline CDR1 SGHRS, CDR2 YFSETQ. The CDR3 nucleotides read TGCGCCAGCAACGAGGGGACAGGGTCTATCAATGAGCAGTTCTTC. This translates into CASNEGTGSINEQFF.

The chain joins TRBV6-5 to TRBJ2-7; TRBD2 agrees at 11 bases. Trimming cost V 6 bases and J 4 bases; bases outside gene matches: 5. Germline CDR1 is MNHEY and CDR2 is SVGAGI. The CDR3 consists of 14 residues. CDR3 sequence (DNA): TGTGCCAGCAGCCCTAGCGGGGGGAATTACGAGCAGTACTTC. Translation gives CASSPSGGNYEQYF.

The J gene is TRBJ1-5, the V gene TRBV5-1; 7 nucleotides align to TRBD1. V lost 3 bases and J lost 2; bases outside the gene matches: 8. There are 16 residues in the CDR3. Germline V lookup: CDR1 SGHRS, CDR2 YFSETQ. This CDR3 is CASSYDTGECNQPQHF. For the CDR3, the DNA is TGCGCCAGCAGCTACGATACAGGGGAATGCAATCAGCCCCAGCATTTT.

This chain links TRBV11-3 with TRBJ2-7; 7 bases fit TRBD1. The CDR3 loop spans 14 amino acids. Germline V lookup: CDR1 SGHNT, CDR2 YENEEA. Trimming took 6 bases from V and 3 from J; bases not matched to a gene: 8. CDR3 DNA sequence: TGTGCCAGCAGATATCAGGACAGGCTCTACGAGCAGTACTTC. Translated, it gives CASRYQDRLYEQYF.

There are many counts of this clone. The gene calls are TRBV5-1 and TRBJ1-4, with D perhaps matching TRBD1 (5 bases). V was cut by 4 bases and J by 7 bases, with 11 bases left in between. The CDR3 spans 13 residues. Germline CDR1 reads SGHRS; CDR2 reads YFSETQ. The CDR3 sequence is CASSTGHVEKLFF. CDR3 coding DNA: TGCGCCAGCAGCACAGGACATGTTGAAAAACTGTTTTTT.

V and J are TRBV11-2 and TRBJ1-2; D possibly corresponds to TRBD1 (5 bases). CDR1 and CDR2 (germline): SGHAT, FQNNGV. V shed 5 bases and J shed 0 bases, with 16 bases lying between them. This CDR3 is built from 16 residues. The CDR3 DNA reads as TGTGCCAGCAGCGAGCGGAGGGGAGGGACTAACTATGGCTACACCTTC. Amino acids: CASSERRGGTNYGYTF.

This clone was seen more than once but under ten times. This chain links TRBV27 with TRBJ2-3, with TRBD2 matching 12 bases. Germline CDR1 reads MNHEY; CDR2 reads SMNVEV (reference sequence). This CDR3 has 18 amino acids. Trimming at V came to 6 bases and at J to 1 base, leaving 11 bases not matched to a gene. The CDR3 coding sequence is TGTGCCAGCAGGCGTATTAGGAGACTAGCGGGGGGCACAGATACGCAGTATTTT. Residues: CASRRIRRLAGGTDTQYF.